What follows is one T cell receptor beta chain and its context. The sample belongs to a study of T-cell memory formation after mild COVID-19. As for the study in general: Largely donor-specific sequence clusters came from a couple of donors.

TCRalpha and TCRbeta libraries used 5'RACE with constant-segment primers and UMIs. TCRdb itself ran the 5' RACE reads through MiXCR, one entry per CDR3 protein. This table has under 400,000 distinct CDR3 sequences, around 27% appearing once. Sequencing was performed on PBMCs or a T cell subset sorted from them (not recorded which). The origin of this receptor is an adult woman who had mild COVID-19 (a few samples of this study predate the infection). Cell type and time point are not known.

This CDR3 is CASSPPGGKYEQYF. In nucleotides, the CDR3 is TGTGCCAGCAGCCCCCCTGGGGGGAAGTACGAGCAGTACTTC. This chain uses TRBV7-8 with TRBJ2-7, with a possible D match to TRBD2 (6 bases). The germline V gene encodes CDR1 SGHVS and CDR2 FQNEAQ. V was shortened by 5 bases and J by 4 bases, with 15 bases between the two germline ends. The CDR3 is 14 amino acids.